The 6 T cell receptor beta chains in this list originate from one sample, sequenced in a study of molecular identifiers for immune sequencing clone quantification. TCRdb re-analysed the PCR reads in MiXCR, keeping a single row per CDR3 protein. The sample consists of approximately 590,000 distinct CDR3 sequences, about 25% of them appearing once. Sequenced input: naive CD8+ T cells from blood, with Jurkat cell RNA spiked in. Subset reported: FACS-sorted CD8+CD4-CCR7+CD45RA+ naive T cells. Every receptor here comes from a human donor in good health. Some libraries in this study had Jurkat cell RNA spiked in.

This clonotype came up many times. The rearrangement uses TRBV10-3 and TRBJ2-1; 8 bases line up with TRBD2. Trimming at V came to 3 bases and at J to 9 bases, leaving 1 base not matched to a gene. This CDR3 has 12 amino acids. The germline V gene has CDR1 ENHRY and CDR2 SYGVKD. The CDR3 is CAISETSGEQFF. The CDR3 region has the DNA TGTGCCATCAGTGAAACTAGCGGTGAGCAGTTCTTC.

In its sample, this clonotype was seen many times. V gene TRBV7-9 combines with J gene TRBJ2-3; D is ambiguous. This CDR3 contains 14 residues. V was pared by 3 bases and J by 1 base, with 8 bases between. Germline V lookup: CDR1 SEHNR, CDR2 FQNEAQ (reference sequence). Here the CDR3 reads CASSFPLGTDTQYF. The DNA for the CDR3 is TGTGCCAGCAGCTTTCCCCTCGGCACAGATACGCAGTATTTT.

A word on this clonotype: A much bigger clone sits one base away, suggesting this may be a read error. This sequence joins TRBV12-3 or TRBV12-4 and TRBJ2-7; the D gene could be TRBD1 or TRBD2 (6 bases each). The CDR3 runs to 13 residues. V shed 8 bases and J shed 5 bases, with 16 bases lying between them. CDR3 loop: CASGGGSAHEQYF. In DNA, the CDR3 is TGTGCCAGCGGAGGGGGGTCGGCCCACGAGCAGTACTTC.

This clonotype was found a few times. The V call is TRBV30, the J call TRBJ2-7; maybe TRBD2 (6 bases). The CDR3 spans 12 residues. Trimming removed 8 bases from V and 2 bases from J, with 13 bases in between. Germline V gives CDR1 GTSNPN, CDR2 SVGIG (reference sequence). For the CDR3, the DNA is TGTGCCGGCGGGGCTTACCCCTACGAGCAGTACTTC. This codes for CAGGAYPYEQYF.

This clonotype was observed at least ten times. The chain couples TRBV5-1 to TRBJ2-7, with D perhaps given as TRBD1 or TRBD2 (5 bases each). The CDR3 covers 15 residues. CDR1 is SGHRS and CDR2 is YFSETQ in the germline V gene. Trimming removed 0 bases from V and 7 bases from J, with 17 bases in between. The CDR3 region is CASSLATRGAGEQYF. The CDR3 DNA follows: TGCGCCAGCAGCTTGGCTACACGAGGGGCAGGTGAGCAGTACTTC.

CDR3 region: CASSVNPGQNTDTQYF. The CDR3, as DNA: TGTGCCAGCAGCGTTAATCCGGGACAGAACACAGATACGCAGTATTTT. V is TRBV9 and J is TRBJ2-3; 7 bases fit TRBD1. V was clipped by 2 bases and J by 2 bases; unmatched bases: 8. This CDR3 spans 16 amino acids. The V gene's germline CDR1 is SGDLS and CDR2 YYNGEE. Complete variable domain (other parts from reference TRBV9 and TRBJ2-3): DSGVTQTPKHLITATGQRVTLRCSPRSGDLSVYWYQQSLDQGLQFLIQYYNGEERAKGNILERFSAQQFPDLHSELNLSSLELGDSALYFCASSVNPGQNTDTQYFGPGTRLTVL.